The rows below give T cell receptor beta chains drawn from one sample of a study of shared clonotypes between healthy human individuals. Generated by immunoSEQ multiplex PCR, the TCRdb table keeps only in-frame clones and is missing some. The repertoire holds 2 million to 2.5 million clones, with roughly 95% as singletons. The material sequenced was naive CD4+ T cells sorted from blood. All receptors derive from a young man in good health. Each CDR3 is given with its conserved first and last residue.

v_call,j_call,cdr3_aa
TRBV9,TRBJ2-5,CASSGRGKRGQKETQYF
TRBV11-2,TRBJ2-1,CASSFPGLANNEQFF
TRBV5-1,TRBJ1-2,CASSFSGTAGGYTF
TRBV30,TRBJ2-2,CAWSGLTNTGELFF
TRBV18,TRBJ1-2,CASRQGSLYGYTF
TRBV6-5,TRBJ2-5,CASSTPGVGEETQYF
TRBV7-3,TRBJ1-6,CASSRQGPNSPLHF
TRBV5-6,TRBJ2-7,CASSPRTGWNLHEQYF
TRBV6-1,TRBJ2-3,CASSEQSGSTDTQYF
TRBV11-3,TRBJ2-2,CASSRGSGGVTGELFF
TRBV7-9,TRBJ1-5,CASSFGTGYGYSNQPQHF
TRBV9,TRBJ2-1,CASSEGQGSYNEQFF
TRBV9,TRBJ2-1,CASSTLGLAGTLEQFF
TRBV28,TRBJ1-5,CASSFSGGGNQPQHF
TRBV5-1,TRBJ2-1,CASSLWTVDEQFF
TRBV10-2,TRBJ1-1,CASSNLQGGTEAFF
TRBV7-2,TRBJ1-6,CASSSDIRSPLHF
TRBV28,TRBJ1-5,CASSSTGNQPQHF
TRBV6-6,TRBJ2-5,CASGLWETQYF
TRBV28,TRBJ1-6,CASSLGGAGDSPLHF
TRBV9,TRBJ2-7,CASSVGDTSSYEQYF
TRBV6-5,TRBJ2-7,CASSYGLDYEQYF
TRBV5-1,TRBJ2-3,CASSSLTAGDTQYF
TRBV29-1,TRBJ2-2,CSVSWGGELFF
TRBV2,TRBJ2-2,CASSEGVGGGELFF
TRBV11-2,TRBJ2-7,CASSLGRGSPYEQYF
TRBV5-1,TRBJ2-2,CASSPGGPGELFF
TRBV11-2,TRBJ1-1,CASSLEPGIYTEAFF
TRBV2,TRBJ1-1,CASGGFTEAFF
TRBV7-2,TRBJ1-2,CASSLERGNYGYTF
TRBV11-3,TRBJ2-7,CASRYSGPGRQYF
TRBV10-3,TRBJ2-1,CAISPRDNNNEQFF
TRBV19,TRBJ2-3,CASSNRGFSTDTQYF
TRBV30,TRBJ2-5,CAWSVPKGLETQYF
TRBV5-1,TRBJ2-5,CASSRGTSDQETQYF
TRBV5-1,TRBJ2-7,CASSHRDRGQYEQYF
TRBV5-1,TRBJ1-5,CASSLGGPNQPQHF
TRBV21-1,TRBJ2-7,CAIQGGDIAYEQYF
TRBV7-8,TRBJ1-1,CASSLAGHMNTEAFF
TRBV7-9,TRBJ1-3,CASSLGDRSNSGNTIYF
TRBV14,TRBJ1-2,CASSPPIEAPGLYGYTF
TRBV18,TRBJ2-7,CASSPLGTGNSYEQYF
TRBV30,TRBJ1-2,CAWIDPNRWGGGGYTF
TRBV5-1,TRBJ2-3,CASSLGTRTGTDTQYF